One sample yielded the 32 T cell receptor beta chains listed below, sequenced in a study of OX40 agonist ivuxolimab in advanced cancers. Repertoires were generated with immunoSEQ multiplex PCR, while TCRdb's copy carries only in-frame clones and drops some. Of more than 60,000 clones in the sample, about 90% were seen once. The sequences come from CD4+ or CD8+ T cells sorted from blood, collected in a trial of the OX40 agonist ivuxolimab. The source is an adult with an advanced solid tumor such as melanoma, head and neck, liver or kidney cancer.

This CDR3 is CASSLGRQRGEKLFF. DNA for the CDR3: TGTGCCAGCAGCTTAGGGAGACAGAGAGGTGAAAAACTGTTTTTT. The V call is TRBV7-9, the J call TRBJ1-4, with a possible D match to TRBD1 (5 bases). Per germline, CDR1 SEHNR and CDR2 FQNEAQ (reference sequence). Trimming removed 1 base from V and 7 bases from J, with 13 bases in between. The CDR3 loop spans 15 amino acids.

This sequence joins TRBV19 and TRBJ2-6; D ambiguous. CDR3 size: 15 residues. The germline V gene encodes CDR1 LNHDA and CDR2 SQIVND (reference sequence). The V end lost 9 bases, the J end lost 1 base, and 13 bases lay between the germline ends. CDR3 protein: CASQYQRSGANVLTF. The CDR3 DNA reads TGTGCCAGCCAGTACCAACGGTCTGGGGCCAACGTCCTGACTTTC. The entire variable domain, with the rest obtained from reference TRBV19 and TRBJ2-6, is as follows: DGGITQSPKYLFRKEGQNVTLSCEQNLNHDAMYWYRQDPGQGLRLIYYSQIVNDFQKGDIAEGYSVSREKKESFPLTVTSAQKNPTAFYLCASQYQRSGANVLTFGAGSRLTVL.

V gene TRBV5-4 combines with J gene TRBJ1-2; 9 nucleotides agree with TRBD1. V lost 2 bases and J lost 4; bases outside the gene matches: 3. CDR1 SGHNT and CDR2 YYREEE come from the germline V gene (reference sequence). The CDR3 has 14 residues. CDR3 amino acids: CASSLPQGAYGYTF. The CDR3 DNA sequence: TGTGCCAGCAGCTTACCACAGGGGGCCTATGGCTACACCTTC.

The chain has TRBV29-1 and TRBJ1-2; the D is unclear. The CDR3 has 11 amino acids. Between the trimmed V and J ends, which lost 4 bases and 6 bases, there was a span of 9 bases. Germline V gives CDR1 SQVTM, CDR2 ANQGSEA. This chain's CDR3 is CSVARGNGYTF. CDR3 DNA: TGCAGCGTTGCTCGGGGTAATGGCTACACCTTC.

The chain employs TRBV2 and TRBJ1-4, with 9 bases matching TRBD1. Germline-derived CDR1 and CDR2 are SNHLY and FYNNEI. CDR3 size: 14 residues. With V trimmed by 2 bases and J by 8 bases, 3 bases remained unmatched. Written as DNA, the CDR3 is TGTGCCAGCAGTGAAACAGGGGGCGAAGAAAAACTGTTTTTT. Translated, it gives CASSETGGEEKLFF. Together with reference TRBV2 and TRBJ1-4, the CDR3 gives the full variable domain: EPEVTQTPSHQVTQMGQEVILRCVPISNHLYFYWYRQILGQKVEFLVSFYNNEISEKSEIFDDQFSVERPDGSNFTLKIRSTKLEDSAMYFCASSETGGEEKLFFGSGTQLSVL.

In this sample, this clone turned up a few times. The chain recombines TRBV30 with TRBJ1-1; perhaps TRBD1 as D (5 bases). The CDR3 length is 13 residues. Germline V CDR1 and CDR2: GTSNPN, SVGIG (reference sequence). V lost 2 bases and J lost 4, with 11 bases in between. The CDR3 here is CAWSPGTVTEAFF. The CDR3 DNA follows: TGTGCCTGGAGTCCCGGGACGGTCACTGAAGCTTTCTTT.

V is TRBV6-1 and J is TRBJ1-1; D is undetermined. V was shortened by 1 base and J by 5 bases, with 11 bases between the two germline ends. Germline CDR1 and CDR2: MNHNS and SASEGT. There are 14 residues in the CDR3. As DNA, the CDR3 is TGTGCCAGCAGTGAAGGAAACAGCTGGACTGAAGCTTTCTTT. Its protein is CASSEGNSWTEAFF.

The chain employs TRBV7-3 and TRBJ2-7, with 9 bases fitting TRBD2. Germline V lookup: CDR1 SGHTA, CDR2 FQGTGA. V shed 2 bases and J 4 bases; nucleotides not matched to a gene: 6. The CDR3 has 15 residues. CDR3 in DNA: TGTGCCAGCAGCTTAGGTGGGACTAGCATTTACGAGCAGTACTTC. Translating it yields CASSLGGTSIYEQYF. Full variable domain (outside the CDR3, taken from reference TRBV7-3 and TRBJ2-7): GAGVSQTPSNKVTEKGKYVELRCDPISGHTALYWYRQSLGQGPEFLIYFQGTGAADDSGLPNDRFFAVRPEGSVSTLKIQRTERGDSAVYLCASSLGGTSIYEQYFGPGTRLTVT.

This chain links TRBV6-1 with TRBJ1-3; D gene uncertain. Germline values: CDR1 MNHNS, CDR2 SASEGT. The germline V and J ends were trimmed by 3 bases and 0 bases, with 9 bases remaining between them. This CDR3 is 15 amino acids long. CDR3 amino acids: CASSESQSSGNTIYF. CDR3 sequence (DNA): TGTGCCAGCAGTGAGAGTCAGAGCTCTGGAAACACCATATATTTT.

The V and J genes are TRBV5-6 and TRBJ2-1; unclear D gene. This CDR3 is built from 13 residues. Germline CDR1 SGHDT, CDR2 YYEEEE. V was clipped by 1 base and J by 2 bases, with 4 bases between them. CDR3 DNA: TGTGCCAGCAGCTTGAGTCCCTACAATGAGCAGTTCTTC. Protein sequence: CASSLSPYNEQFF.

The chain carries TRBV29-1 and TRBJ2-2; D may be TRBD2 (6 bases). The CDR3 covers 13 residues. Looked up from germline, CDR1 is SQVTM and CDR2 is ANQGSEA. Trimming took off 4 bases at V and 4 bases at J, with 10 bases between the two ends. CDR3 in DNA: TGCAGCGTTGGGAGGGGAGGCACCGGGGAGCTGTTTTTT. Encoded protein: CSVGRGGTGELFF.

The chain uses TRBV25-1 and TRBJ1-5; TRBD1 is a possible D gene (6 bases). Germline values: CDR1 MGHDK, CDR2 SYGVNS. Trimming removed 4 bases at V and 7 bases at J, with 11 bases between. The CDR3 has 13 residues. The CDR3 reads CASSVTGWQPQHF. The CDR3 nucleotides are TGTGCCAGCAGTGTGACAGGTTGGCAGCCCCAGCATTTT.

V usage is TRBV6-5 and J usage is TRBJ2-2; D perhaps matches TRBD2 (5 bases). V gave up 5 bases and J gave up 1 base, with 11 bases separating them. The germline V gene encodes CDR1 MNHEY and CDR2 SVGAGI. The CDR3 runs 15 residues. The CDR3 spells CASSGERMNTGELFF. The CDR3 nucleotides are TGTGCCAGCAGTGGGGAGCGGATGAACACCGGGGAGCTGTTTTTT.

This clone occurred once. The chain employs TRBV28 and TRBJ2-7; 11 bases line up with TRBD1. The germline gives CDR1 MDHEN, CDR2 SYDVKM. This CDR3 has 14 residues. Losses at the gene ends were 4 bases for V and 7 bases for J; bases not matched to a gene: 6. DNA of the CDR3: TGTGCCAGCAGTTGGGACAGGGGGACTTGGGAGCAGTACTTC. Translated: CASSWDRGTWEQYF.

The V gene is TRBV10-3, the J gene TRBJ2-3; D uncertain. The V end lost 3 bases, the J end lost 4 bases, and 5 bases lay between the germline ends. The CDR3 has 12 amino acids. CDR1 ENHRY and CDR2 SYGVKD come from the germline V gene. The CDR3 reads CAISDLPDTQYF. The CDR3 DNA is TGTGCCATCAGTGACCTGCCAGATACGCAGTATTTT.

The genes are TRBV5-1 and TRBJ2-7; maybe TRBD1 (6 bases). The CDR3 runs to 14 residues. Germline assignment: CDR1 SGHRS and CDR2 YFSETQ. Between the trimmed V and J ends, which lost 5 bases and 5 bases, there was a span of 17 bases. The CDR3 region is CASRRGTLGNEQYF. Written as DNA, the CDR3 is TGCGCCAGCAGACGTGGGACACTCGGGAACGAGCAGTACTTC.

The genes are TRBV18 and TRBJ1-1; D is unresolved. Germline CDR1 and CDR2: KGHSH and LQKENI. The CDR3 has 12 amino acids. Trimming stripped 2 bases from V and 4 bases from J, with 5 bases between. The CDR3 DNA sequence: TGTGCCAGCTCACCAAGGATCACTGAAGCTTTCTTT. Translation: CASSPRITEAFF.

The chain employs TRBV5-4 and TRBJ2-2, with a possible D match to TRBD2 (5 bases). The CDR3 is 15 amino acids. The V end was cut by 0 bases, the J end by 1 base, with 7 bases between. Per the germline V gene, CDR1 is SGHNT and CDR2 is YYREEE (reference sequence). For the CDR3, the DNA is TGTGCCAGCAGCTTGGGGGCGGGGAACACCGGGGAGCTGTTTTTT. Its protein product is CASSLGAGNTGELFF.

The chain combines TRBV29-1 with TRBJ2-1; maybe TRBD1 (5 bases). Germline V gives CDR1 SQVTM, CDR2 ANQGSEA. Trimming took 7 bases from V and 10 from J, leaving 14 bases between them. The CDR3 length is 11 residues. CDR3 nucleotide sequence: TGCAGCGGTCGACCAGGGAAGGAGCAGTTCTTC. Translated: CSGRPGKEQFF.

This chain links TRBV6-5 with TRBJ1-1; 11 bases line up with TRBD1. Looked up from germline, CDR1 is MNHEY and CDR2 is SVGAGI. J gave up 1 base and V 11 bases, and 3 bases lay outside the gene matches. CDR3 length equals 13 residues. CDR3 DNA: TGTGCCTTGGACAGGGGGCAGAACACTGAAGCTTTCTTT. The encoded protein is CALDRGQNTEAFF.

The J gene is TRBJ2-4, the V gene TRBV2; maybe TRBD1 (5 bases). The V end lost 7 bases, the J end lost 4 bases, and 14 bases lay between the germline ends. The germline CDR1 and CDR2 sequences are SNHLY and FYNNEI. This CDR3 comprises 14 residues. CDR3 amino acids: CASNPQKGKNIQYF. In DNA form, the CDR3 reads TGTGCCAGCAACCCTCAAAAGGGGAAAAACATTCAGTACTTC.

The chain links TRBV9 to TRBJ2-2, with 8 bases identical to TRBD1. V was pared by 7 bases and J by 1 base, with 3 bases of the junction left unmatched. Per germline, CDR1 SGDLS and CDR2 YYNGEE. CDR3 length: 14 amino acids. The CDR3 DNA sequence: TGTGCCAGCGGCAGGGGGCTGAACACCGGGGAGCTGTTTTTT. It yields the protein CASGRGLNTGELFF.

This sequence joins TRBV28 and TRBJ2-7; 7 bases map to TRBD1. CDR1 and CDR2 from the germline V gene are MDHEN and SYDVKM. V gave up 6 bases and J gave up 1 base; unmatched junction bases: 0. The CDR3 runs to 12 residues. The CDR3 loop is CASRTGSYEQYF. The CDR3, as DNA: TGTGCCAGCAGGACAGGGTCCTACGAGCAGTACTTC.

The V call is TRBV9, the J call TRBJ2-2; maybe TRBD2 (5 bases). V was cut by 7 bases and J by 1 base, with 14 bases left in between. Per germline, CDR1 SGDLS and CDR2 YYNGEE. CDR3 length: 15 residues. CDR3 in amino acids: CASHPLGGNTGELFF. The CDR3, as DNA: TGTGCCAGCCACCCTCTTGGAGGGAACACCGGGGAGCTGTTTTTT.

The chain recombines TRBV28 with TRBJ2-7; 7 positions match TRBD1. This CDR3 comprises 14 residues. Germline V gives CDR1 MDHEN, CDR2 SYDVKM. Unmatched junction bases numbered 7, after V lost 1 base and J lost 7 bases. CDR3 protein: CASSLSRQGEEQYF. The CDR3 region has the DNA TGTGCCAGCAGTTTATCCCGACAGGGTGAAGAGCAGTACTTC. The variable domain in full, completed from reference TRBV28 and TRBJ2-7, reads DVKVTQSSRYLVKRTGEKVFLECVQDMDHENMFWYRQDPGLGLRLIYFSYDVKMKEKGDIPEGYSVSREKKERFSLILESASTNQTSMYLCASSLSRQGEEQYFGPGTRLTVT.

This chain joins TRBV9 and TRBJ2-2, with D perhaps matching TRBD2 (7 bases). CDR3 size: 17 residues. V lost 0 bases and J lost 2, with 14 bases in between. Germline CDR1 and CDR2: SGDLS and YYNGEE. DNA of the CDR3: TGTGCCAGCAGCGTAGAACTGGCGGGGGCCAACACCGGGGAGCTGTTTTTT. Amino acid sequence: CASSVELAGANTGELFF.

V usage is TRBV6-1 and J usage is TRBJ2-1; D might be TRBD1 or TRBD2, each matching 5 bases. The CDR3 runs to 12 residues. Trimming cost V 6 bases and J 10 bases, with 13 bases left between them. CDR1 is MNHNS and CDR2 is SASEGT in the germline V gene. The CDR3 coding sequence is TGTGCCAGCAGCCGGGACCTCGGGGAGCAGTTCTTC. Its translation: CASSRDLGEQFF.

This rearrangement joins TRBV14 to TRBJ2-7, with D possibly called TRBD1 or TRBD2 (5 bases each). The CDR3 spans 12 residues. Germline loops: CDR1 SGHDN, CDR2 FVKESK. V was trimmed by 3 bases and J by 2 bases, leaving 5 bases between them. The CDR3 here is CASSQGPYEQYF. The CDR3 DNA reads TGTGCCAGCAGCCAGGGACCCTACGAGCAGTACTTC.

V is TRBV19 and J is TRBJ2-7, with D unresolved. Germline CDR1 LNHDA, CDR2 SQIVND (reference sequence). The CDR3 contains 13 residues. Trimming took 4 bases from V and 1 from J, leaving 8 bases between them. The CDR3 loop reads CASSTQGSYEQYF. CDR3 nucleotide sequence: TGTGCCAGTAGTACGCAAGGGTCCTACGAGCAGTACTTC.

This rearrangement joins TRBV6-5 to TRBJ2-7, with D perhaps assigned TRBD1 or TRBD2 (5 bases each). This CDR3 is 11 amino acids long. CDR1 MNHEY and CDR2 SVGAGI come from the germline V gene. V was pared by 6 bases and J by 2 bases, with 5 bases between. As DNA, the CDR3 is TGTGCCAGCAGGGGACCCTACGAGCAGTACTTC. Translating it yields CASRGPYEQYF.

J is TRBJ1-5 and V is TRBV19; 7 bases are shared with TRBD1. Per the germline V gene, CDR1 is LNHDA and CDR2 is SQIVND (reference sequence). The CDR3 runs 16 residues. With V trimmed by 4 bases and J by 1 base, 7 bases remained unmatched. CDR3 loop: CASSKGAKWSNQPQHF. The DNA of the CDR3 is TGTGCCAGTAGTAAGGGGGCAAAGTGGAGCAATCAGCCCCAGCATTTT.

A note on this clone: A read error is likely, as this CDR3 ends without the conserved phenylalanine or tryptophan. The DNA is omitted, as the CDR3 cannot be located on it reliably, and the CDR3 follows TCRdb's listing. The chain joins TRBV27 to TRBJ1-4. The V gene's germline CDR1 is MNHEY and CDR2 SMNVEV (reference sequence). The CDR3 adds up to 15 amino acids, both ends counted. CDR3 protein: CASSSPGRIMMDCFP.